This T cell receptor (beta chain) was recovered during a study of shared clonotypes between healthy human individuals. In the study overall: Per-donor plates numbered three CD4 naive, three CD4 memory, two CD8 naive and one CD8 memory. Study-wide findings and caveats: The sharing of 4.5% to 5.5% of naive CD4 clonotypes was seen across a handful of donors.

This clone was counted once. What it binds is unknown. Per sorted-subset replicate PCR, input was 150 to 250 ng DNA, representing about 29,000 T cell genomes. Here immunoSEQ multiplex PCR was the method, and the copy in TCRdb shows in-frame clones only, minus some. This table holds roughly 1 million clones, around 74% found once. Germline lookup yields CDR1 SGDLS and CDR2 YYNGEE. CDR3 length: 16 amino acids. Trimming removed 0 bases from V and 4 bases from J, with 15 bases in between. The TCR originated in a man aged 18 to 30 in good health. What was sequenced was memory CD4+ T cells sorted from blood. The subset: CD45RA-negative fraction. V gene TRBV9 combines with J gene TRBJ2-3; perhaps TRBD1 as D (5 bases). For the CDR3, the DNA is TGTGCCAGCAGCGTAGGGCAAAACCAAGGGGCAGATACGCAGTATTTT. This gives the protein CASSVGQNQGADTQYF.